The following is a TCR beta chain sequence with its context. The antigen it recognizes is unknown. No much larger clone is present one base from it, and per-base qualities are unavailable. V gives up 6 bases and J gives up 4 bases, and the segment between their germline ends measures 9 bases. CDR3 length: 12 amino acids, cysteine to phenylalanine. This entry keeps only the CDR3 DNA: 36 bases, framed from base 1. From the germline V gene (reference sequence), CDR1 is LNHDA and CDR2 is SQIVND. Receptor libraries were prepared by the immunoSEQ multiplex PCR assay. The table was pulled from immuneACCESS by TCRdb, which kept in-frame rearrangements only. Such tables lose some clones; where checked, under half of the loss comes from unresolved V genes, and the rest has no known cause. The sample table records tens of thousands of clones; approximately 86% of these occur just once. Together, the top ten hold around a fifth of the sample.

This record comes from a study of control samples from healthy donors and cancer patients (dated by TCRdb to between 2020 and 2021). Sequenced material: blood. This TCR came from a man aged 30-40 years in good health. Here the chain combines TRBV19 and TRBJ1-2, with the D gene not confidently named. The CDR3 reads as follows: CASRDRSYGYTF. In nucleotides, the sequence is TGTGCCAGTAGGGACCGTTCCTATGGCTACACCTTC. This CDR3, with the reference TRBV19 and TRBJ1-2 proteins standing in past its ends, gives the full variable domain DGGITQSPKYLFRKEGQNVTLSCEQNLNHDAMYWYRQDPGQGLRLIYYSQIVNDFQKGDIAEGYSVSREKKESFPLTVTSAQKNPTAFYLCASRDRSYGYTFGSGTRLTVV.